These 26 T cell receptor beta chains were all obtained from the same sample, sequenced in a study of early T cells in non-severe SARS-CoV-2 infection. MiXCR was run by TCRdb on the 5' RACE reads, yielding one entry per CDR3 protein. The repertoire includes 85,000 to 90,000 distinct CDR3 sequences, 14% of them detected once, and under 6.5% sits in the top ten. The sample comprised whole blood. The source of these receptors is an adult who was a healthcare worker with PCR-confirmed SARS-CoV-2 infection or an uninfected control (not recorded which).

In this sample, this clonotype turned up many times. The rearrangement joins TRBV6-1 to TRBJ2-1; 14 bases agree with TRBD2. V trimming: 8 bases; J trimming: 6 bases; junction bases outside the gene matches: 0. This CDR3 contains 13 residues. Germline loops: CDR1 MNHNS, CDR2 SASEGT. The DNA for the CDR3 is TGTGCCAGCGGGACTAGCGGGGGCAATGAGCAGTTCTTC. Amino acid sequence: CASGTSGGNEQFF.

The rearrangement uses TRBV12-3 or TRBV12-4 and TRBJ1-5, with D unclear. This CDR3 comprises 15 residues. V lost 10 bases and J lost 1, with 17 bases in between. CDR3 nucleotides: TGTGCCATCAACTTGCGCGGTGTGAGCAATCAGCCCCAGCATTTT. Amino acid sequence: CAINLRGVSNQPQHF.

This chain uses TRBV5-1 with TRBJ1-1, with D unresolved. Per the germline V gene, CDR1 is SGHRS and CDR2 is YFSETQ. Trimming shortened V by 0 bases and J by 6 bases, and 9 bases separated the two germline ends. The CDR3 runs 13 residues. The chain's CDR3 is CASSLARGAEAFF. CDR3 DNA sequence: TGCGCCAGCAGCTTGGCCCGCGGAGCTGAAGCTTTCTTT.

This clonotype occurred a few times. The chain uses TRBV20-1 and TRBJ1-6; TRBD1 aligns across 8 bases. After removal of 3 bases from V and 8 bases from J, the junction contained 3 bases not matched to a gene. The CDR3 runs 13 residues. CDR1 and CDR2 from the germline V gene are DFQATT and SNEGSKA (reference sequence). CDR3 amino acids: CSARTGVDSPLHF. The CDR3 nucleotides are TGCAGTGCTAGGACAGGGGTAGATTCACCCCTCCACTTT.

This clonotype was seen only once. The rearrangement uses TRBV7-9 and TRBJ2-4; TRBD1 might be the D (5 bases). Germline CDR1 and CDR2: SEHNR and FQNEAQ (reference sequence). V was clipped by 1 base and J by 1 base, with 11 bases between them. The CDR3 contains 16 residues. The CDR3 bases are TGTGCCAGCAGCTTAGGGGCAGGGCTGGCCAAAAACATTCAGTACTTC. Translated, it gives CASSLGAGLAKNIQYF. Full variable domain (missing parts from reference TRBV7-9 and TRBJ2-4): DTGVSQNPRHKITKRGQNVTFRCDPISEHNRLYWYRQTLGQGPEFLTYFQNEAQLEKSRLLSDRFSAERPKGSFSTLEIQRTEQGDSAMYLCASSLGAGLAKNIQYFGAGTRLSVL.

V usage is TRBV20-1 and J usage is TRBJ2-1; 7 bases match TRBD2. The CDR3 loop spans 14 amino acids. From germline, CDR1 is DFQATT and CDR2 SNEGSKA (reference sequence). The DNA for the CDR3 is TGCAGCCACCCGGCGGGAGTCTCCTACAATGAGCAGTTCTTC. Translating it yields CSHPAGVSYNEQFF.

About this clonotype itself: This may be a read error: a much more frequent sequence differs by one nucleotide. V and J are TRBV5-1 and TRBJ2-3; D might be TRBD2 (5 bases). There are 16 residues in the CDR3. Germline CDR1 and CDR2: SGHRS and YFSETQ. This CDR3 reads CACSLAAGVTTDTQYF. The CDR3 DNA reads TGCGCCTGCAGCTTGGCCGCCGGGGTAACCACAGATACGCAGTATTTT.

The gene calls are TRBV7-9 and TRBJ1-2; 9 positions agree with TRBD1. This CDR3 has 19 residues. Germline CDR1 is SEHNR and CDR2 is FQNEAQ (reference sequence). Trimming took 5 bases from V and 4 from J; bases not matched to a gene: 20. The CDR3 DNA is TGTGCCAGCAGCCACCTTATGGGGACGAAGGGACAGGGATTCTATGGCTACACCTTC. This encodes CASSHLMGTKGQGFYGYTF.

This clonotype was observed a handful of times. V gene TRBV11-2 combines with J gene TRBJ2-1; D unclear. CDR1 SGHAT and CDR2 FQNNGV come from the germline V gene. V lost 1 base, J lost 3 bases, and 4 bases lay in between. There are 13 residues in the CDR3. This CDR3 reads CASSLVDYNEQFF. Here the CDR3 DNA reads TGTGCCAGCAGCTTAGTGGACTACAATGAGCAGTTCTTC.

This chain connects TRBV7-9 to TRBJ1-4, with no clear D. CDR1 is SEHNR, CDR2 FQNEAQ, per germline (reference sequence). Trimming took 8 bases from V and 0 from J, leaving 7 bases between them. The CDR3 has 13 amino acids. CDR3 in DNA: TGTGCCAGCCTACAAGCAACTAATGAAAAACTGTTTTTT. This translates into CASLQATNEKLFF.

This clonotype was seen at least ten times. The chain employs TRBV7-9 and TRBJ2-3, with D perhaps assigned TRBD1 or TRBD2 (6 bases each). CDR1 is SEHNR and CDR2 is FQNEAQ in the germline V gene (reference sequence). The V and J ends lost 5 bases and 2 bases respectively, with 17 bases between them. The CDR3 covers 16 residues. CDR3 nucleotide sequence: TGTGCCAGCAGCCCCAGGGGCGGGGCCTTCACAGATACGCAGTATTTT. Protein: CASSPRGGAFTDTQYF.

This chain's CDR3 is CASSLVLAGVGEQYF. CDR3 bases: TGTGCCAGCAGCTTAGTCCTAGCTGGGGTGGGGGAGCAGTACTTC. The genes are TRBV11-2 and TRBJ2-7, with a tentative D call TRBD2 (5 bases). The V end was cut by 1 base, the J end by 7 bases, with 17 bases between. The V gene's germline CDR1 is SGHAT and CDR2 FQNNGV. This CDR3 region has 15 residues.

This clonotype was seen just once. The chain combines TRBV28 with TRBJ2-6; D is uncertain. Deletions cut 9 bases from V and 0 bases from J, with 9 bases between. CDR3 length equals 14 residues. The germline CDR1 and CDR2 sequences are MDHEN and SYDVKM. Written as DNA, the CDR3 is TGTGCCAGGGCCGGGTACTCTGGGGCCAACGTCCTGACTTTC. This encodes CARAGYSGANVLTF.

Here the CDR3 DNA reads TGTGCCAGCAGCCTCAGGCGCTCCTACGAGCAGTACTTC. It is translated as CASSLRRSYEQYF. This chain uses TRBV28 with TRBJ2-7, with D unclear. V was pared by 6 bases and J by 0 bases, with 9 bases between. Germline V lookup: CDR1 MDHEN, CDR2 SYDVKM. The CDR3 is made up of 13 amino acids.

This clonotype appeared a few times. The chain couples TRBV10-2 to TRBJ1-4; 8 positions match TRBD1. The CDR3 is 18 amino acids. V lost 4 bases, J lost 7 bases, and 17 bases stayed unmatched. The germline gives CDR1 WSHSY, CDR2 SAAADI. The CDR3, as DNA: TGCGCCAGCAGTGTGATCCCAGGGGCAGGGGGCTTCGGTGAAAAACTGTTTTTT. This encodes CASSVIPGAGGFGEKLFF.

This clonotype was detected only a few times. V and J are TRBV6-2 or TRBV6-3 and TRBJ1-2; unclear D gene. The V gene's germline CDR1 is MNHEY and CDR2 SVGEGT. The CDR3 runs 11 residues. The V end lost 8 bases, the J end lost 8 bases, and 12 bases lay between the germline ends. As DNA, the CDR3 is TGTGCCAGCGGTGACGGGAACGGCTACACCTTC. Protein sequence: CASGDGNGYTF.

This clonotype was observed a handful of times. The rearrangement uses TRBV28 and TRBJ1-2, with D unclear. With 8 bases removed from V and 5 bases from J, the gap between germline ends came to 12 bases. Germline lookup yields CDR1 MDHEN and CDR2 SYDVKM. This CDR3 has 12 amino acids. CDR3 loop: CASGDWVYGYTF. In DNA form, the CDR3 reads TGTGCCAGCGGAGACTGGGTGTATGGCTACACCTTC.

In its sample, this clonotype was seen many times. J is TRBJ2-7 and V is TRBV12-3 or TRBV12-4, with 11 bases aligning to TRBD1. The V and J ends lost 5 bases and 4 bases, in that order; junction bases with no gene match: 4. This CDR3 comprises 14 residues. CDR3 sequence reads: CASSTGTGGYEQYF. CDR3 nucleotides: TGTGCCAGCAGTACCGGGACAGGGGGGTACGAGCAGTACTTC.

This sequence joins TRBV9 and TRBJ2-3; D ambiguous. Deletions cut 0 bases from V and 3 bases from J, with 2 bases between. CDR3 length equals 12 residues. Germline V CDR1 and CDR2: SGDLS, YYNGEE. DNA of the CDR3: TGTGCCAGCAGCGTAGGGACAGATACGCAGTATTTT. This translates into CASSVGTDTQYF.

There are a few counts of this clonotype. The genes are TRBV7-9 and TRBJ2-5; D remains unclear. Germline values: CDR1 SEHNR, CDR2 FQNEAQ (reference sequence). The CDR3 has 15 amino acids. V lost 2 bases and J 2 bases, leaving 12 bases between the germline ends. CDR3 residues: CASSLNNERQETQYF. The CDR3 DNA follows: TGTGCCAGCAGCTTAAACAACGAGCGACAAGAGACCCAGTACTTC.

The CDR3 spells CASSLGQLATNEKLFF. The CDR3 nucleotides are TGTGCCAGCAGTCTAGGACAGCTAGCAACTAATGAAAAACTGTTTTTT. The V gene is TRBV5-6, the J gene TRBJ1-4, with D possibly matching TRBD1 (6 bases). The length of the CDR3 is 16 residues. Per the germline V gene, CDR1 is SGHDT and CDR2 is YYEEEE. Deletions cut 5 bases from V and 0 bases from J, with 14 bases between.

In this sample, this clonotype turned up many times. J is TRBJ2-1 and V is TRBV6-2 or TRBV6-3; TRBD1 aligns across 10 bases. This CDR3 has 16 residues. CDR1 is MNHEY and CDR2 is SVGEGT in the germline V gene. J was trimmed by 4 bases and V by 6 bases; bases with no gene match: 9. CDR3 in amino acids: CASRTRAGQGYNEQFF. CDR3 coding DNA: TGTGCCAGCAGGACACGAGCGGGACAGGGGTACAATGAGCAGTTCTTC.

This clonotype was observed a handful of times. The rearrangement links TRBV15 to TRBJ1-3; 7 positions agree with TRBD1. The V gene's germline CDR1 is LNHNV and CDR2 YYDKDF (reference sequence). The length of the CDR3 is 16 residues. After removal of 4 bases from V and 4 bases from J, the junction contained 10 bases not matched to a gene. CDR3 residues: CATSTPTGSVGNTIYF. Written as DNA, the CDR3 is TGTGCCACCAGCACCCCGACAGGGTCCGTAGGAAACACCATATATTTT.

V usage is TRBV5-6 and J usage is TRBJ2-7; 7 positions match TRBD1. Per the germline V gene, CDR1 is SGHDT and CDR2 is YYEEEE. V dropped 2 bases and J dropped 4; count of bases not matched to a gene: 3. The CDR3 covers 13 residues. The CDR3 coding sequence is TGTGCCAGCAGCTTAACAGGGGAATACGAGCAGTACTTC. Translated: CASSLTGEYEQYF.

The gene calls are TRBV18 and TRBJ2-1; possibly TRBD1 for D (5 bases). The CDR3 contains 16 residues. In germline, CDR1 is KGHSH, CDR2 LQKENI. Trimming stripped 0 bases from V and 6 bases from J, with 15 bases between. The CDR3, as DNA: TGTGCCAGCTCACCACCCTTAGTAGGGGTGATCAATGAGCAGTTCTTC. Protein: CASSPPLVGVINEQFF.

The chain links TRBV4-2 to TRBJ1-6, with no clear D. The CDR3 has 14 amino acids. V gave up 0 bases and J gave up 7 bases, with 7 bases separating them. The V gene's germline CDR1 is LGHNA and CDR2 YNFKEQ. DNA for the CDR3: TGTGCCAGCAGCCAAGATGAAGGGAATTCACCCCTCCACTTT. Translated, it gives CASSQDEGNSPLHF.